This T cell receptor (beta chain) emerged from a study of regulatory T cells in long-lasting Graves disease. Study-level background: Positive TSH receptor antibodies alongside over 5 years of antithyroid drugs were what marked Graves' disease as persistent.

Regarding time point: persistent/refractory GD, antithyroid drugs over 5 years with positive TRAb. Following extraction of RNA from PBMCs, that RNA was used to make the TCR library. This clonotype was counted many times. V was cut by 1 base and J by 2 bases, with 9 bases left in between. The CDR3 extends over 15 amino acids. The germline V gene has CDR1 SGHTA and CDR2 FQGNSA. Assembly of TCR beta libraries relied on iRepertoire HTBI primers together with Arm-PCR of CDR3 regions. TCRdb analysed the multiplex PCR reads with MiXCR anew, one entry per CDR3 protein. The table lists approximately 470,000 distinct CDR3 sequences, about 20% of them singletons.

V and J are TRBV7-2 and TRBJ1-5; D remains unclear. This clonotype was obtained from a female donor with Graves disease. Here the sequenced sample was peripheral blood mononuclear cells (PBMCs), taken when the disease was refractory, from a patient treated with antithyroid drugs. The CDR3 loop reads CASSLGGTGNQPQHF. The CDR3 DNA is TGTGCCAGCAGCTTAGGGGGTACGGGCAATCAGCCCCAGCATTTT. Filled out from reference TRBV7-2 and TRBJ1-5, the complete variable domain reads GAGVSQSPSNKVTEKGKDVELRCDPISGHTALYWYRQSLGQGLEFLIYFQGNSAPDKSGLPSDRFSAERTGGSVSTLTIQRTQQEDSAVYLCASSLGGTGNQPQHFGDGTRLSIL.